This TCR beta chain was recovered during a study of CD8+CD57+ T cells in acquired aplastic anemia. TCR beta VDJ and CDR3 profiling used genomic DNA as template. Using its own MiXCR run on the reads, TCRdb lists one record per CDR3 protein. Here the sample spans tens of thousands of distinct CDR3 sequences, about two thirds being singletons. Overall study results and limits: Patients and controls turned out to have 25 to 30 CD8+ CDR3 sequences in common.

CDR1 is LNHDA and CDR2 is SQIVND in the germline V gene (reference sequence). The CDR3 extends over 14 amino acids. The V gene lost 5 bases and the J gene lost 4 bases, with 14 bases spanning the gap. With regard to this clonotype: As yet, its antigen is unknown.

The V and J genes are TRBV19 and TRBJ2-5; tentatively, D is TRBD2 (5 bases). Sequencing was carried out using sorted CD4+, CD8+, or CD8+CD57+ T cells (not recorded which) from PBMCs. The clonotype was recovered from a human donor in good health, serving as a control. CDR3 loop: CASSPTRAGETQYF. The CDR3 DNA follows: TGTGCCAGTAGTCCCACGAGGGCTGGAGAGACCCAGTACTTC.